The rows below give T cell receptor beta chains drawn from one sample of a study of cytomegalovirus exposure and HLA in healthy donors. Profiled with immunoSEQ multiplex PCR; TCRdb holds only in-frame clones, not every one. Of about 130,000 clones listed, 89% are singletons. Sequences were obtained from PBMCs. Receptors originate from a woman aged 18-30 years in good health and CMV-seronegative. Each CDR3 is given without its conserved first and last residue. The D gene is left open where the match is weak. Only part of the rows carry a size: once, few, many, or a class if the clone is expanded.

v_call	clone_size	d_call	cdr3_length	j_call	cdr3_aa
TRBV29-1	.	TRBD2	13	TRBJ2-1	SVSAGGRAYNEQF
TRBV30	.	.	12	TRBJ2-7	AWSGGGGDYEQY
TRBV5-1	.	TRBD1	12	TRBJ1-1	ASGTGGGRTEAF
TRBV5-1	once	TRBD2	14	TRBJ2-1	ASSLADRLANNEQF
TRBV11-1	.	.	15	TRBJ1-3	ASSLDGTGASGNTIY
TRBV7-2	.	TRBD2	16	TRBJ2-2	ASSLRTSGRIYTGELF
TRBV19	.	.	12	TRBJ1-1	ASSIGAANTEAF
TRBV11-2	.	.	13	TRBJ2-5	ASSLEGEASKTQY
TRBV18	.	TRBD1	12	TRBJ1-1	ASSSDRASAEAF
TRBV18	.	TRBD1	12	TRBJ1-2	ASSPGTANYGYT
TRBV7-2	.	.	11	TRBJ2-3	ASSLKRTDTQY
TRBV5-1	.	.	13	TRBJ2-7	ASSLTGTASYEQY
TRBV7-2	.	TRBD2	13	TRBJ2-3	ASSLGLAGTDTQY
TRBV4-2	once	.	15	.	ASSQDWGLGGQVEQY
TRBV2	few	TRBD1	11	TRBJ2-5	ASGGQGGETQY
TRBV7-6	.	TRBD2	13	TRBJ2-7	ASSSIAGGVYEQY